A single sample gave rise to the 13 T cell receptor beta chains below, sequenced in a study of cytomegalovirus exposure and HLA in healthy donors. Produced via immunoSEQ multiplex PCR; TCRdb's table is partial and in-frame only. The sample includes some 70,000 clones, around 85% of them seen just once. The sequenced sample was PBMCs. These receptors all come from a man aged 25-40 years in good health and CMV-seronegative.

The CDR3 reads CASSETGVQPQHF. CDR3 DNA: TGTGCCAGTAGTGAGACAGGGGTTCAGCCCCAGCATTTT. The chain is built from TRBV19 and TRBJ1-5, with 8 bases identical to TRBD1. CDR1 is LNHDA and CDR2 is SQIVND in the germline V gene (reference sequence). CDR3 size: 13 residues. With 5 bases clipped from V and 6 bases from J, the junction kept 3 bases outside the gene matches.

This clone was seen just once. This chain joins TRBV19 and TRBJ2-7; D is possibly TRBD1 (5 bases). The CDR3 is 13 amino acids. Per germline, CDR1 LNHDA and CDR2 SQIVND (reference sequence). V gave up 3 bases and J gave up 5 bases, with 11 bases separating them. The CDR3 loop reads CASSMGLQNEQYV. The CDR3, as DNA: TGTGCCAGTAGTATGGGGCTACAAAACGAGCAGTACGTC.

In nucleotides, the CDR3 is TGTGCCAGTAGTATGCTACCGGGACAGGCTAATGAAAAACTGTTTTTT. As protein: CASSMLPGQANEKLFF. V gene TRBV19 combines with J gene TRBJ1-4, with 8 bases matching TRBD1. The CDR3 spans 16 residues. The V gene end was trimmed by 3 bases and the J gene end by 3 bases; junction bases not matched to a gene: 6. Per the germline V gene, CDR1 is LNHDA and CDR2 is SQIVND (reference sequence).

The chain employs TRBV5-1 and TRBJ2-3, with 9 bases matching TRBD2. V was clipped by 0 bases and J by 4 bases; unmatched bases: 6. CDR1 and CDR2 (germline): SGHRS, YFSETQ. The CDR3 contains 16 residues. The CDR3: CASSLALAGTADTQYF. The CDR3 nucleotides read TGCGCCAGCAGCTTGGCCCTAGCGGGAACGGCAGATACGCAGTATTTT.

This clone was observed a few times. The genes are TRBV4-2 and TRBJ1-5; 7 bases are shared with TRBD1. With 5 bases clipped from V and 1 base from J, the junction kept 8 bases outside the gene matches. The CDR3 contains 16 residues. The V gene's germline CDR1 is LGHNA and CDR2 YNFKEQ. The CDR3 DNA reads TGTGCCAGCAGCAAGCTTGCGGGACAGAGCAATCAGCCCCAGCATTTT. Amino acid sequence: CASSKLAGQSNQPQHF.

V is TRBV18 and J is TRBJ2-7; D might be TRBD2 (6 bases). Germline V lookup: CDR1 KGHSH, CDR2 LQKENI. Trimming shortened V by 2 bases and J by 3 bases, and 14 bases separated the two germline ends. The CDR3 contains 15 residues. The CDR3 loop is CASSPGGVPLYEQYF. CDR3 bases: TGTGCCAGCTCACCAGGCGGGGTCCCACTCTACGAGCAGTACTTC.

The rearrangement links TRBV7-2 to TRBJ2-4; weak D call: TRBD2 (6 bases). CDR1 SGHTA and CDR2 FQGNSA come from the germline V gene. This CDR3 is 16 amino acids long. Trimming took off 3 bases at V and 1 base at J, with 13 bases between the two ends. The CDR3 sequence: CASSFSWAGAKNIQYF. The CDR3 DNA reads TGTGCCAGCAGCTTCTCCTGGGCGGGGGCCAAAAACATTCAGTACTTC.

This CDR3 reads CASSPGLMGQSNYGYTF. The CDR3 DNA reads as TGTGCCAGCTCACCTGGCCTGATGGGACAGTCCAACTATGGCTACACCTTC. The J gene is TRBJ1-2, the V gene TRBV18; TRBD1 agrees at 7 bases. The CDR3 is 17 residues long. The V gene's germline CDR1 is KGHSH and CDR2 LQKENI. V shed 3 bases and J 2 bases; nucleotides not matched to a gene: 12.

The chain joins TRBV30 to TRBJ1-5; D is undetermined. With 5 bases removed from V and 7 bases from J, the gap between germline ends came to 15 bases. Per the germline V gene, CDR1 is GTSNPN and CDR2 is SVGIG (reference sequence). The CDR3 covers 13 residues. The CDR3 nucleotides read TGTGCCTGGGGAGGAACGACGGGACAGCCCCAGCATTTT. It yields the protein CAWGGTTGQPQHF.

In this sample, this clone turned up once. CDR3 bases: TGTGCCAGCAGTTATCTAAGCACGAGCTCCTACAATGAGCAGTTCTTC. Its translation is CASSYLSTSSYNEQFF. The J gene is TRBJ2-1, the V gene TRBV6-5; D is ambiguous. V was shortened by 3 bases and J by 0 bases, with 12 bases between the two germline ends. CDR1 MNHEY and CDR2 SVGAGI come from the germline V gene. The CDR3 runs 16 residues.

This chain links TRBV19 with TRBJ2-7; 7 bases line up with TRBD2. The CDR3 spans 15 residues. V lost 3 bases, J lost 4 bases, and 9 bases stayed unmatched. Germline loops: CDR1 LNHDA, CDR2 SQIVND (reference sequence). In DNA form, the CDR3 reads TGTGCCAGTAGTATTGCTAGCGGCACGATTTACGAGCAGTACTTC. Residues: CASSIASGTIYEQYF.

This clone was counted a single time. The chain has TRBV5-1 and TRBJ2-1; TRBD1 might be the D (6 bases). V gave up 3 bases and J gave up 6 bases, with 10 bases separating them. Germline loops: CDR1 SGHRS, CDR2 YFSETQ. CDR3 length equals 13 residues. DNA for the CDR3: TGCGCCAGCAGCTACGGACAGTCCAATGAGCAGTTCTTC. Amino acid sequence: CASSYGQSNEQFF.

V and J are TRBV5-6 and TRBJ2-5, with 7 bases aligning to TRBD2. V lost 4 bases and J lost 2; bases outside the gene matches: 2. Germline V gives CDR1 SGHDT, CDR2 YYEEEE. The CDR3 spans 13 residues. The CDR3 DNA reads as TGTGCCAGCAGCCAGCGGGGTCAAGAGACCCAGTACTTC. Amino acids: CASSQRGQETQYF.